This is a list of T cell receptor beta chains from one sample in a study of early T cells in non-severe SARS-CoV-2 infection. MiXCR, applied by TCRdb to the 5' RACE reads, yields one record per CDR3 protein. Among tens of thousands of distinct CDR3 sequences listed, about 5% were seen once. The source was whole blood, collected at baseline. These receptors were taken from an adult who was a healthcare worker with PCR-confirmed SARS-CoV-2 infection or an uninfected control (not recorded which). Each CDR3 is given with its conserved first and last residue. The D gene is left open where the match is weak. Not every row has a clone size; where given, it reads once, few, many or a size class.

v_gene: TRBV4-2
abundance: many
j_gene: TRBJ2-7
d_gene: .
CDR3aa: CASSQDLSGTTYEQYF
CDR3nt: TGTGCCAGCAGCCAAGATTTGTCGGGTACCACCTACGAGCAGTACTTC

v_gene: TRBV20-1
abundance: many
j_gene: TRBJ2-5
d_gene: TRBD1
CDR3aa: CSAEYGTGDETQYF
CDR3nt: TGCAGTGCGGAGTACGGGACAGGGGATGAGACCCAGTACTTC

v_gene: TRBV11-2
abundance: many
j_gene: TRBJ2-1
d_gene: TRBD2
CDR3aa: CASSLEGTSGKQFF
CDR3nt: TGTGCCAGCAGCTTAGAAGGGACTAGCGGGAAACAGTTCTTC

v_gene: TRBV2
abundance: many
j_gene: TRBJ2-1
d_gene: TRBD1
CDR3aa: CASSSGQGAYEQFF
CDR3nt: TGTGCCAGCAGTTCGGGACAGGGGGCATATGAGCAGTTCTTC

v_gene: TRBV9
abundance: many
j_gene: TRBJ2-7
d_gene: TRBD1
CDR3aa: CASTPSTGISYEQYF
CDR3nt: TGTGCCAGCACTCCCTCGACAGGGATCTCCTACGAGCAGTACTTC

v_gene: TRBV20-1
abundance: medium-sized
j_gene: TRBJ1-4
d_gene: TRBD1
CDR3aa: CSASDRGSNEKLFF
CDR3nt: TGCAGTGCTAGTGACAGGGGGTCTAATGAAAAACTGTTTTTT

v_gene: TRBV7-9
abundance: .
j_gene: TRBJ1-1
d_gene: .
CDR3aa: CASSLPNPVLNTEAFF
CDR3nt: TGTGCCAGCAGCTTACCCAATCCGGTCCTGAACACTGAAGCTTTCTTT

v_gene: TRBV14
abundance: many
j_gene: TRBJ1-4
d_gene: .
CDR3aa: CASSPQWGRNEKLFF
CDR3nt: TGTGCCAGCAGCCCGCAGTGGGGTCGCAATGAAAAACTGTTTTTT

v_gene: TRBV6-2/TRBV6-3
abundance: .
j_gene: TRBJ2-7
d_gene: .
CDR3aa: CASSLVSSYEQYF
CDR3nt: TGTGCCAGCAGTTTGGTATCCTCCTACGAGCAGTACTTC

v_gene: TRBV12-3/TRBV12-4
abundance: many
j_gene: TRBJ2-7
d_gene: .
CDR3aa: CASSELASSYEQYF
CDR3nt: TGTGCCAGCAGTGAATTGGCTAGCTCCTACGAGCAGTACTTC

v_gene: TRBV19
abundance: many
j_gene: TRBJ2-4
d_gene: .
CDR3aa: CASSAIRGLAKNIQYF
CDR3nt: TGTGCCAGTAGTGCCATCAGGGGTTTAGCCAAAAACATTCAGTACTTC

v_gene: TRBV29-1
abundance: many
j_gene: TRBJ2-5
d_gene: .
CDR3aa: CSVRAGAETQYF
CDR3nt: TGCAGCGTCCGTGCGGGGGCGGAGACCCAGTACTTC

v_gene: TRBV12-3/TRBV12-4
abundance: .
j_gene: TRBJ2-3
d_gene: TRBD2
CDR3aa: CASNQGGGDTQYF
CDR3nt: TGTGCCAGCAACCAGGGCGGGGGAGATACGCAGTATTTT

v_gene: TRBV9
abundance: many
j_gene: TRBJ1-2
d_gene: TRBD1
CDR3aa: CASSAPITGTVFNYGYTF
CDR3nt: TGTGCCAGCAGCGCGCCCATTACCGGGACAGTTTTTAACTATGGCTACACCTTC

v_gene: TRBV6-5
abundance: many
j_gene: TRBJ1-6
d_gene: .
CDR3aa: CASSYGTDNSPLHF
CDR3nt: TGTGCCAGCAGTTACGGGACGGATAATTCACCCCTCCACTTT

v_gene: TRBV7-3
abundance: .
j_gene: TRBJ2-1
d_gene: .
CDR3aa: CASSLVAQNNEQFF
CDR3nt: TGTGCCAGCAGCTTAGTAGCGCAAAACAATGAGCAGTTCTTC

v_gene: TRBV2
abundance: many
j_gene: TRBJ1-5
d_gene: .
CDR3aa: CASSETGYNQPQHF
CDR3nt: TGTGCCAGCAGTGAAACAGGGTATAATCAGCCCCAGCATTTT

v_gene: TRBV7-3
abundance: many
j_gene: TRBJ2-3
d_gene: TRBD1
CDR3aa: CASSLAGTGNTDTQYF
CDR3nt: TGTGCCAGCAGCTTAGCCGGGACAGGGAACACAGATACGCAGTATTTT

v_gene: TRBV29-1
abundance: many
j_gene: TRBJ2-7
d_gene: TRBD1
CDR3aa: CSATGQGWNEQYF
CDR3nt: TGCAGCGCGACTGGACAGGGCTGGAACGAGCAGTACTTC

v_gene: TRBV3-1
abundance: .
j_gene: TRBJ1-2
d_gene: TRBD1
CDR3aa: CASSHETGSYGYTF
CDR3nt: TGTGCCAGCAGCCACGAGACAGGGAGCTATGGCTACACCTTC

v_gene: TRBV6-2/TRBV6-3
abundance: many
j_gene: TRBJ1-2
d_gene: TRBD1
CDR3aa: CASSSGQGAIGYTF
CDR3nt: TGTGCCAGCAGTTCCGGACAGGGGGCAATTGGCTACACCTTC

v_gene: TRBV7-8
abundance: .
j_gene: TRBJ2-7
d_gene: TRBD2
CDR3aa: CASSLKPGRDGLAGATNTGYEQYF
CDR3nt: TGTGCCAGCAGCTTGAAACCGGGACGGGATGGACTAGCGGGGGCCACTAATACCGGCTACGAGCAGTACTTC

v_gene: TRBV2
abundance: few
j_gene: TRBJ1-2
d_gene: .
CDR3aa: CASTRPPNYGYTF
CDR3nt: TGTGCCAGCACCCGACCCCCTAACTATGGCTACACCTTC

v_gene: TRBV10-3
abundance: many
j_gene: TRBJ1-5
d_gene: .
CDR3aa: CAISESAVLYQPQHF
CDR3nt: TGTGCCATCAGTGAGTCGGCAGTACTATATCAGCCCCAGCATTTT

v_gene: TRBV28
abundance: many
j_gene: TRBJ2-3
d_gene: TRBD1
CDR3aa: CASSAPGQSTDTQYF
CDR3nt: TGTGCCAGCAGTGCTCCGGGACAGTCCACAGATACGCAGTATTTT

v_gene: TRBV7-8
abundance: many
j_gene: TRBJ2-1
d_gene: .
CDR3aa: CASSPVDEGEQFF
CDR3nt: TGTGCCAGCAGCCCCGTCGATGAGGGTGAGCAGTTCTTC

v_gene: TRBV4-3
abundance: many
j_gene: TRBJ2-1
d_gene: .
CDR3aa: CASSQDRGHYYNEQFF
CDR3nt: TGCGCCAGCAGCCAAGATAGGGGACACTACTACAATGAGCAGTTCTTC

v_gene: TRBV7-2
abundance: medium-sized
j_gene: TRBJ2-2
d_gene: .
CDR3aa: CASSLTGRGSGELFF
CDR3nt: TGTGCCAGCAGCTTAACCGGCAGGGGATCCGGGGAGCTGTTTTTT

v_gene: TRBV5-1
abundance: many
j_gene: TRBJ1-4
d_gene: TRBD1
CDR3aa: CASSLPLTGGADEKLFF
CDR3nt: TGCGCCAGCAGCTTGCCCCTGACAGGGGGCGCGGATGAAAAACTGTTTTTT

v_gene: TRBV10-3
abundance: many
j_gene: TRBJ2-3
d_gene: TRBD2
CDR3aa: CAISPIAGGPGSTQYF
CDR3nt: TGTGCCATCAGCCCTATAGCGGGAGGGCCGGGGAGTACGCAGTATTTT

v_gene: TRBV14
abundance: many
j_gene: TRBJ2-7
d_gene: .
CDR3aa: CASSLGLFPIEQYF
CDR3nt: TGTGCCAGCAGCCTCGGACTCTTCCCCATCGAGCAGTACTTC

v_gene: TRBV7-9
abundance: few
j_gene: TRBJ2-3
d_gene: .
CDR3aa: CASSYDPDTQYF
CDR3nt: TGTGCCAGCAGCTATGACCCAGATACGCAGTATTTT

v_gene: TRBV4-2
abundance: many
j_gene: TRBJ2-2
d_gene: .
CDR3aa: CASSQVWDTYTGELFF
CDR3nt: TGTGCCAGCAGCCAAGTCTGGGACACTTACACCGGGGAGCTGTTTTTT

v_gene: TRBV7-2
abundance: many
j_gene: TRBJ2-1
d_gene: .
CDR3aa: CASSLGGNPYNEQFF
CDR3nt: TGTGCCAGCAGCTTAGGAGGGAACCCCTACAATGAGCAGTTCTTC

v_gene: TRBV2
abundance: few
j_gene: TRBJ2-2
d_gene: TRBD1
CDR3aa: CASSAGQAHTGELFF
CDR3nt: TGTGCCAGCAGCGCCGGACAGGCACACACCGGGGAGCTGTTTTTT

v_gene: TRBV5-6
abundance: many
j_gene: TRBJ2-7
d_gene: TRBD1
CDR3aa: CASSPGQYYEQYF
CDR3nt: TGTGCCAGCAGCCCGGGACAGTACTACGAGCAGTACTTC

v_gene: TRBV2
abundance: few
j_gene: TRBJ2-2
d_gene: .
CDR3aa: CASSERWTGELFF
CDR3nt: TGTGCCAGCAGTGAACGTTGGACCGGGGAGCTGTTTTTT

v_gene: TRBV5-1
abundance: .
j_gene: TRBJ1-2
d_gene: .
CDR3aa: CASSVDGHPGYTF
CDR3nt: TGCGCCAGCAGCGTCGACGGACACCCAGGCTACACCTTC

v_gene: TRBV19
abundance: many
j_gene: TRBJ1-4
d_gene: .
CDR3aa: CASSPHLATNEKLFF
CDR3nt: TGTGCCAGTAGTCCCCACCTGGCAACTAATGAAAAACTGTTTTTT

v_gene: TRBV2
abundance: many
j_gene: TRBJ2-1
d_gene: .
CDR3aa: CASSVAANNERFF
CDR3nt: TGTGCCAGCAGTGTAGCGGCAAACAATGAGCGTTTCTTC

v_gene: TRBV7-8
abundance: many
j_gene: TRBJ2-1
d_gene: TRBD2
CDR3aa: CASSSRLAGGNEQFF
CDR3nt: TGTGCCAGCAGCTCGAGACTAGCGGGGGGGAATGAGCAGTTCTTC